These T cell receptor beta chains were read from a single sample in a study of blood T cell repertoires in COVID-19. Clones were sequenced by immunoSEQ multiplex PCR, and TCRdb holds only the in-frame ones, with some missing. The data hold approximately 250,000 clones, with 88% observed a single time. The sequenced material came from PBMCs or T cells enriched from blood (not recorded which). The receptor source for this set is a woman aged 40 to 55 with acute COVID-19. Both conserved end residues are part of each CDR3. The D gene is left open where the match is weak. The size field is filled for only some rows; it gives once, few, many or a size class.

DNA | CDR3 | D | V | size | J
TGTGCCAGCAGCTTGGATAGATTCAACTATGGCTACACCTTC | CASSLDRFNYGYTF | NA | TRBV5-4 | NA | TRBJ1-2
TGTGCCAGCAGCTTGGGTACAGGGGGCAAAAGGCAGCCCCAGCATTTT | CASSLGTGGKRQPQHF | TRBD1 | TRBV7-8 | NA | TRBJ1-5
TGCGCCAGCAGCCAAGATCTAGGGCTAGCGGGAGGGCACACCGGGGAGCTGTTTTTT | CASSQDLGLAGGHTGELFF | TRBD2 | TRBV4-1 | NA | TRBJ2-2
TGTGCCAGCAGCTCCCGGGGGGGCCGGTTTGGTGAGCAGTTCTTC | CASSSRGGRFGEQFF | TRBD2 | TRBV7-9 | few | TRBJ2-1
TGTGCCAGCAGTGAATACGGCGGGACTAGGTCGAATGAGCAGTTCTTC | CASSEYGGTRSNEQFF | TRBD2 | TRBV25-1 | NA | TRBJ2-1
TGCGCCAGCAGCTTGGGACAGGGGTTTAGTACAGATACGCAGTATTTT | CASSLGQGFSTDTQYF | TRBD1 | TRBV5-1 | NA | TRBJ2-3
TGTGCCAGGGGCGGGGATTCCTACGAGCAGTACTTC | CARGGDSYEQYF | NA | TRBV21-1 | NA | TRBJ2-7
TGTGCCAGCAGCAAATCAGGGGATCATCAGCCCCAGCATTTT | CASSKSGDHQPQHF | NA | TRBV21-1 | NA | TRBJ1-5
TGTGCCAGCAGCTCCCGCGAAGGGGCCTACGAGCAGTACTTC | CASSSREGAYEQYF | NA | TRBV7-8 | NA | TRBJ2-7
TGTGCCAGCAGCCTAGCGGAAAGAGATACGCAGTATTTT | CASSLAERDTQYF | TRBD2 | TRBV12-3/TRBV12-4 | NA | TRBJ2-3
TGTGCCAGCAGGGGACAGCGGACCGTATCACCCCTCCACTTT | CASRGQRTVSPLHF | TRBD1 | TRBV6-5 | NA | TRBJ1-6
TGTGCCAGCTCACCACAGCCTACAGGGGTGGGGCCTGAAGCTTTCTTT | CASSPQPTGVGPEAFF | TRBD1 | TRBV18 | NA | TRBJ1-1
TGTGCCAGCAGCCGCTCTAGTCTGTATTTT | CASSRSSLYF | NA | TRBV7-9 | few | TRBJ2-3
TGTGCCAGCAGTGAAGAGGGTTACTATGGCTACACCTTC | CASSEEGYYGYTF | NA | TRBV25-1 | NA | TRBJ1-2
TGTGCCTGGAGGCCGGGTCCGAGGGACTATGGCTACACCTTC | CAWRPGPRDYGYTF | NA | TRBV30 | NA | TRBJ1-2
TGTGCCAGCAGTGGGGCCCCTCGACTAGCGGGAAGCAATGAGCAGTTCTTC | CASSGAPRLAGSNEQFF | TRBD2 | TRBV2 | NA | TRBJ2-1
TGTGCCAGCAGCTCCACCCCCGGGACAAAGGATGGCTACACCTTC | CASSSTPGTKDGYTF | NA | TRBV3-1/TRBV3-2 | NA | TRBJ1-2
TGTGCCAGCAGCGTAGAGGGAGGGAGAGTCGGCGACGAGCAGTACTTC | CASSVEGGRVGDEQYF | TRBD2 | TRBV9 | NA | TRBJ2-7
TGTGCCAGCAGTATCTCAGGGGATCTTGGCTACACCTTC | CASSISGDLGYTF | NA | TRBV12-3/TRBV12-4 | NA | TRBJ1-2
TGTGCCAGTACCGGGTTAAGGGAGGGGGCTGAAGCTTTCTTT | CASTGLREGAEAFF | NA | TRBV19 | NA | TRBJ1-1
TGCGCCAGCAGCTTGGATGTAGGGGCTAGCGGGAGAGTTGGCAATGAGCAGTTCTTC | CASSLDVGASGRVGNEQFF | TRBD2 | TRBV5-1 | once | TRBJ2-1
TGTGCCAGCAGCCCCTACAGTGACAATCAGCCCCAGCATTTT | CASSPYSDNQPQHF | NA | TRBV3-1/TRBV3-2 | NA | TRBJ1-5
TGTGCCAGCAGTTTCCAACCCCTAGCGGGGGGCACAGATACGCAGTATTTT | CASSFQPLAGGTDTQYF | TRBD2 | TRBV11-2 | NA | TRBJ2-3
TGTGCCAGCTCATCTCGGACAGGGAACACTGAAGCTTTCTTT | CASSSRTGNTEAFF | TRBD1 | TRBV18 | NA | TRBJ1-1
TGTGCCAGCAGCGTAGGAAACGGTAACTATGGCTACACCTTC | CASSVGNGNYGYTF | NA | TRBV9 | NA | TRBJ1-2
TGCAGCGTCCCTGGGCAGTCCGGAAACACCATATATTTT | CSVPGQSGNTIYF | NA | TRBV29-1 | NA | TRBJ1-3
TGTGCCAGCAGCGTAGGGTCCAGGATTGTGAACATTCAGTACTTC | CASSVGSRIVNIQYF | NA | TRBV9 | NA | TRBJ2-4
TGTGCCAGCAGCCCGGGACTAGCGGGACAAGAGACCCAGTACTTC | CASSPGLAGQETQYF | TRBD2 | TRBV5-4 | NA | TRBJ2-5
TGTGCCAGCAGCTTGGCCGGGACTAGCGGGGCCTACGAGCAGTACTTC | CASSLAGTSGAYEQYF | TRBD2 | TRBV5-6 | NA | TRBJ2-7
TGTGCCAGCAGCGTAGACCCTAGCGGCTCCTACAATGAGCAGTTCTTC | CASSVDPSGSYNEQFF | TRBD2 | TRBV9 | once | TRBJ2-1
TGCGCCAGCAGCGGGACAGGGGGCAGTGGCTACACCTTC | CASSGTGGSGYTF | TRBD1 | TRBV5-1 | NA | TRBJ1-2
TGCGCCAGCAGCCAAGACTATCGGTCCGGGAGGGTAGGGGAGCTGTTTTTT | CASSQDYRSGRVGELFF | TRBD2 | TRBV4-1 | NA | TRBJ2-2
TGTGCCAGCAGCAGCGGCGGGGGGCGGTACGAGCAGTACTTC | CASSSGGGRYEQYF | TRBD2 | TRBV7-2 | NA | TRBJ2-7
TGTGCCAGCAGCTTCCAGACAGGGAGCACCGGGGAGCTGTTTTTT | CASSFQTGSTGELFF | TRBD1 | TRBV7-9 | NA | TRBJ2-2
TGTGCCAGCAGCCAGAGGGGGGCAGGGGGTGGCAGTGGCTACACCTTC | CASSQRGAGGGSGYTF | TRBD1 | TRBV3-1/TRBV3-2 | NA | TRBJ1-2
TGCGCCAGCAGCCAAGATTGGGGACAGGGGGGGGCTAACTATGGCTACACCTTC | CASSQDWGQGGANYGYTF | TRBD1 | TRBV4-1 | NA | TRBJ1-2
TGTGCCACCAGCAGAGATTTGTCCCGGGCGAACAGGGGGCGAGATCAGCCCCAGCATTTT | CATSRDLSRANRGRDQPQHF | TRBD1 | TRBV15 | NA | TRBJ1-5
TGTGCCAGCTCACAAAATAGACCGGGACAGGTCGGCGGCTATAATTCACCCCTCCACTTT | CASSQNRPGQVGGYNSPLHF | TRBD1 | TRBV18 | NA | TRBJ1-6
TGTGCCAGCTCACCAATTACAGGGGTGAGGAACACTGAAGCTTTCTTT | CASSPITGVRNTEAFF | TRBD1 | TRBV18 | NA | TRBJ1-1
TGCGCCAGCAGGTGGGGAGACTATAACTATGGCTACACCTTC | CASRWGDYNYGYTF | NA | TRBV5-1 | NA | TRBJ1-2
TGTGCCAGCAGCCAAGAAGGGACTAGCGGGGGCCGAGTTGAGACCCAGTACTTC | CASSQEGTSGGRVETQYF | TRBD2 | TRBV3-1/TRBV3-2 | NA | TRBJ2-5
TGTGCCAGCAGCCCTTCAGGGGGCTCCGGGGAGCTGTTTTTT | CASSPSGGSGELFF | TRBD1 | TRBV5-4 | NA | TRBJ2-2
TGTGCCAGCAGCGAACCGGGACAGGGGGCCTCTGGGGCCAACGTCCTGACTTTC | CASSEPGQGASGANVLTF | TRBD1 | TRBV9 | NA | TRBJ2-6
TGTGCCAGCAGCCAAGTACAGGGAAGCTATGGCTACACCTTC | CASSQVQGSYGYTF | NA | TRBV4-2 | NA | TRBJ1-2
TGTGCCAGCAGCGTATCTGACAGGGGGTCGTCACCCCTCCACTTT | CASSVSDRGSSPLHF | TRBD1 | TRBV9 | NA | TRBJ1-6
TGCAGCGTGCCCAGGGGTTACGGGCGTCAGCCCCAGCATTTT | CSVPRGYGRQPQHF | NA | TRBV29-1 | NA | TRBJ1-5
TGCGCCAGCAGCCACCCGGGGGGTACTAATGAAAAACTGTTTTTT | CASSHPGGTNEKLFF | NA | TRBV4-1 | NA | TRBJ1-4
TGTGCCAGCAGTAGGACAGGTGGATCGGAACGGCCCCTCCACTTT | CASSRTGGSERPLHF | TRBD1 | TRBV2 | NA | TRBJ1-6
TGTGCCATCAGTGGGGGACTAGCGGGGGTTTACGAGCAGTACTTC | CAISGGLAGVYEQYF | TRBD2 | TRBV10-3 | NA | TRBJ2-7
TGTGCCAGCAGCCCCCCGACAGGGAGTAACACTGAAGCTTTCTTT | CASSPPTGSNTEAFF | TRBD1 | TRBV9 | NA | TRBJ1-1
TGTGCCAGCAGCTTAGCCGGGACAGGGCTAAACACCATATATTTT | CASSLAGTGLNTIYF | TRBD1 | TRBV7-2 | NA | TRBJ1-3
TGTGCCAGCAGTTCCGGGACAGGGGTAGGGCAGCCCCAGCATTTT | CASSSGTGVGQPQHF | TRBD1 | TRBV6-5 | NA | TRBJ1-5
TGCGCCAGCAGCCCCGCTCTAAACACCGGGGAGCTGTTTTTT | CASSPALNTGELFF | NA | TRBV4-1 | NA | TRBJ2-2